This is a list of T cell receptor beta chains from one sample in a study of blood T cells in healthy people across ages. TCRdb used MiXCR to reprocess the 5' RACE reads, holding one entry per CDR3 protein. Of hundreds of thousands of distinct CDR3 sequences listed, over 45% were seen once; the top ten hold under 35%. Material for sequencing was blood. These receptor sequences come from a woman in her sixties or seventies in good health. The CDR3 runs from the conserved cysteine through the conserved F or W. D genes are given only for firm matches. The size entry is marked missing in some rows and otherwise reads once, few, many or a size class.

V gene	J gene	clone size	D gene	CDR3 protein	CDR3 DNA
TRBV3-1	TRBJ2-2	NA	NA	CASSHGGFNTGELFF	TGTGCCAGCAGCCATGGTGGGTTTAACACCGGGGAGCTGTTTTTT
TRBV6-5	TRBJ1-2	NA	NA	CASSYSGGRNNYGYTF	TGTGCCAGCAGTTACTCAGGGGGACGGAACAACTATGGCTACACCTTC
TRBV5-1	TRBJ2-1	NA	TRBD2	CASSTQSRGGSLRNGQFF	TGCGCCAGCAGTACCCAAAGCCGTGGCGGGAGCCTTAGGAATGGGCAGTTCTTC
TRBV28	TRBJ1-5	NA	TRBD1	CASSDRDRGNQPQHF	TGTGCCAGCAGTGACCGGGACAGGGGTAATCAGCCCCAGCATTTT
TRBV6-5	TRBJ2-3	NA	NA	CASSSPRLSDTQYF	TGTGCCAGCAGTTCGCCCCGGCTCTCGGATACGCAGTATTTT
TRBV3-1	TRBJ1-6	once	NA	CASSPRPIWSERTPPLHF	TGTGCCAGCAGCCCCCGGCCTATATGGTCAGAACGGACACCACCCCTCCACTTT
TRBV18	TRBJ2-2	NA	NA	CASSPTQDTGELFF	TGTGCCAGCTCACCAACACAAGACACCGGGGAGCTGTTTTTT
TRBV15	TRBJ1-2	NA	TRBD1	CATSTGTGRTGYTF	TGTGCCACCAGCACAGGGACAGGGCGAACGGGCTACACCTTC
TRBV7-9	TRBJ1-5	NA	NA	CASSLGWGRNNQPQHF	TGTGCCAGCAGCTTAGGCTGGGGGAGGAACAATCAGCCCCAGCATTTT
TRBV14	TRBJ2-7	NA	NA	CASSQAGTYYVEQYF	TGTGCCAGCAGCCAAGCGGGGACTTACTACGTCGAGCAGTACTTC
TRBV20-1	TRBJ2-5	NA	TRBD2	CSGETRRTSSNEQYF	TGCAGTGGCGAAACCCGTCGGACTAGCAGCAATGAGCAGTACTTC
TRBV7-2	TRBJ2-7	NA	TRBD1	CASSLEGQGGHEQYF	TGTGCCAGCAGCTTAGAGGGACAGGGGGGCCACGAGCAGTACTTC
TRBV20-1	TRBJ2-5	NA	TRBD1	CSAVRGRGETQYF	TGCAGTGCTGTAAGGGGGCGCGGTGAGACCCAGTACTTC
TRBV3-1	TRBJ2-5	NA	TRBD2	CASSHWGLAGKETQYF	TGTGCCAGCAGCCACTGGGGACTAGCGGGCAAAGAGACCCAGTACTTC
TRBV5-5	TRBJ1-1	NA	NA	CASSLAIGAEAFF	TGTGCCAGCAGCTTGGCCATAGGCGCTGAAGCTTTCTTT
TRBV7-9	TRBJ2-5	NA	TRBD2	CVSSVTSGSLETQYF	TGTGTCAGCAGCGTGACTAGCGGGAGTTTGGAGACCCAGTACTTC
TRBV20-1	TRBJ1-2	NA	NA	CSARAPRSGKGGYTF	TGCAGTGCTCGGGCCCCGAGGTCTGGGAAAGGCGGCTACACCTTC
TRBV27	TRBJ2-5	few	NA	CASSLSLGKGETQYF	TGTGCCAGCAGTTTAAGTCTAGGGAAGGGCGAGACCCAGTACTTC